This T cell receptor beta chain was sequenced during a study of shared clonotypes between healthy human individuals. CD45RO-negative cells were positively selected for CCR7, leaving out terminally differentiated effector memory CD45RA+ cells. Germline loops: CDR1 SGHNT, CDR2 YYREEE (reference sequence). The CDR3 is 13 residues long. The ends were cut back, 2 bases at V and 0 bases at J, with 6 bases in the middle. The repertoire was sequenced with immunoSEQ multiplex PCR; TCRdb's copy has only in-frame clones and lacks some. The sample records 2 million or so clones, approximately 95% being singletons. Comments on this clone: The sample carries other DNA sequences with the same CDR3.

The sequence was obtained from a man aged 18 to 29 in good health. This rearrangement joins TRBV5-4 to TRBJ2-7; either TRBD1 or TRBD2 may fit D (5 bases each). Sequenced: naive CD8+ T cells sorted from blood. CDR3 sequence (DNA): TGTGCCAGCAGCTTCGGGACCTCCTACGAGCAGTACTTC. This sequence encodes CASSFGTSYEQYF.